This T cell receptor beta chain comes out of a study of T-cell memory formation after mild COVID-19 (dated by TCRdb to the early 2020s). Notes on the research overall: Most TCR sequence clusters were specific to one of the two donors. Longitudinal TCRalpha and TCRbeta repertoire sequencing tracked T-cell clones expanding and contracting after mild COVID-19 in a couple of donors. Two young, previously healthy adult volunteers made up the cohort, one male and one female.

This clonotype was detected only a few times. This receptor's antigen is unknown. Per-base quality was not reported, and no clone a single base away is much larger than it. PBMCs were isolated by Ficoll-Paque density gradient centrifugation. TCRdb records Illumina NovaSeq 6000 as the sequencer. TCRalpha and TCRbeta cDNA libraries were constructed by 5'RACE with constant-segment primers, with sample barcodes and unique molecular identifiers being introduced. RNA was extracted from every sample with Trizol reagent. The libraries were amplified in two PCR steps, and the second step added a second sample barcode and Illumina TruSeq adapters. Sequencing of the libraries was done on an Illumina NovaSeq, producing 2 x 150 bp paired-end reads. On the study's bioinformatics: Reads were demultiplexed and collapsed into UMI-guided consensus sequences with migec v1.2.7. Using mixcr v2.1.11, the UMI consensuses were aligned to TRA and TRB V and J templates and assembled into clonotypes. A clonotype was counted as expanded or contracted only when both edgeR and NoisET called the clonotype significant, with the noise models trained on biological replicates. For edgeR calls, the thresholds were a false discovery rate-adjusted p below 0.01 and a log2 fold-change of 1. As an exploratory analysis of dynamics, max-normalized trajectories of the 1000 most abundant clonotypes were examined with PCA combined with hierarchical clustering. The CD4 or CD8 phenotype of responding clones was assigned using the separately sequenced CD4+ and CD8+ repertoires. TCRdb cleaned the public reads at Q25 with fastp, built clones with MiXCR and kept in-frame beta chains. Rows with one shared CDR3 protein collapse into an entry with the most common genes and DNA. The V and J calls and clone size come from TCRdb's table, not from the authors' own analysis. The sample table records fewer than 700,000 distinct CDR3 sequences; 20% to 25% of these occur just once. Around 8.4% of the sample belongs to the ten largest clones.

Overall results and qualifications from the work: From day 15 to 85, contracting clones showed balanced CD4/CD8 phenotypes, whereas a second wave of clones that expanded from day 15 to 37 leaned towards CD4+. SARS-CoV-2 specificity was not confirmed for the second-wave clones peaking on day 37. Only a couple of mild cases were covered by the study, and larger cohorts that include severe cases with pre-infection samples were considered necessary. Contracting CD4+ clones turned up mainly in the CM and EM memory subsets, whereas EMRA was where CD8+ clones were enriched. Some responding clones were detected in pre-infection memory, which suggested that pre-existing cross-reactive memory T cells had joined the SARS-CoV-2 response.

This receptor was obtained from an adult woman who had mild COVID-19 (a few samples of this study predate the infection). The sample titles of this study are shuffled in the database, so cell type and time point are left out; the donor was told from shared clones. Sequencing was carried out using PBMCs or a T cell subset sorted from them (not recorded which).

In nucleotides, the sequence is TGTGCCAGCAGCTTGGACGGGGTCACTGAAGCTTTCTTT. Translated, this is CASSLDGVTEAFF. The rearrangement combines TRBV7-2 with TRBJ1-1; a confident D gene designation cannot be given. The CDR3 starts with the cysteine, ends with the phenylalanine, and has 13 residues. Solely the CDR3 DNA is kept, with 39 bases framed from the first base. V is reduced by 3 bases and J by 4 bases, leaving a spacing of 9 bases between them. CDR1 and CDR2 were assigned from the germline V gene as SGHTA and FQGNSA.